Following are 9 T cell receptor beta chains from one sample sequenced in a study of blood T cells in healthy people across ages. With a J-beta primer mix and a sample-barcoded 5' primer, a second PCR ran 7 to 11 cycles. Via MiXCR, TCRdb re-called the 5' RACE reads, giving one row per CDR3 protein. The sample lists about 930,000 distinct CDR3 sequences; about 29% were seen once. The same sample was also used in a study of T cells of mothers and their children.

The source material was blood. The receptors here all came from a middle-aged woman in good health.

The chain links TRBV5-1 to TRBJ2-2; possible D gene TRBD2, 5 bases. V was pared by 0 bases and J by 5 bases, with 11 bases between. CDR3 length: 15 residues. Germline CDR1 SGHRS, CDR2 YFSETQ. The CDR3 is CASSLATGNTGELFF. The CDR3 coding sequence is TGCGCCAGCAGCTTGGCAACGGGAAATACCGGGGAGCTGTTTTTT. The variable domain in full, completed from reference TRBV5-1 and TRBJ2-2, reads KAGVTQTPRYLIKTRGQQVTLSCSPISGHRSVSWYQQTPGQGLQFLFEYFSETQRNKGNFPGRFSGRQFSNSRSEMNVSTLELGDSALYLCASSLATGNTGELFFGEGSRLTVL.

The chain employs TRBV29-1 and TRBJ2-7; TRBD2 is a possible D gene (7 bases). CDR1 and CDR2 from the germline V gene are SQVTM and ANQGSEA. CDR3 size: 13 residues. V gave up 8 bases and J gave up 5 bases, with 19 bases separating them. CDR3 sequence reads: CSYRGGGLNEQYF. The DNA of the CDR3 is TGCAGCTATAGGGGGGGGGGCTTGAACGAGCAGTACTTC.

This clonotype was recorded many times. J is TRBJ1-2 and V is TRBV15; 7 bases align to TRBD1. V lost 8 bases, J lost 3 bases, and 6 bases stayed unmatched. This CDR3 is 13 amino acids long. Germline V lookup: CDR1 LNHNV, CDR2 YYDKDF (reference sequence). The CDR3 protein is CATGDRVDYGYTF. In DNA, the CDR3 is TGTGCCACCGGAGACAGGGTGGACTATGGCTACACCTTC.

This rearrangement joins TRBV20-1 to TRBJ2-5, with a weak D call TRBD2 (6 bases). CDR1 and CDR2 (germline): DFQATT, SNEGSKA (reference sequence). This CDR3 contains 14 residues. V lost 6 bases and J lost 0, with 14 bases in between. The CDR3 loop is CSAPGRTYQETQYF. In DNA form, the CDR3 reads TGCAGTGCCCCGGGGAGGACGTACCAAGAGACCCAGTACTTC.

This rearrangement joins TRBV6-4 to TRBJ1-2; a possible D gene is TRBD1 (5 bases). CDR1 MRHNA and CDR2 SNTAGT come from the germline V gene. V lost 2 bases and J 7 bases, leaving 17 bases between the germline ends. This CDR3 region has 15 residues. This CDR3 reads CASSDPVSRDPGYTF. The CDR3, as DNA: TGTGCCAGCAGTGACCCGGTATCCCGGGACCCTGGCTACACCTTC.

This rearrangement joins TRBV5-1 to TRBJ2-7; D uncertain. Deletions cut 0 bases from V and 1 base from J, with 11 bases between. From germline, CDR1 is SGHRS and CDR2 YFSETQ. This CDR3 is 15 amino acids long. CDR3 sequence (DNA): TGCGCCAGCAGCTTGGAACAGAACACATCCTACGAGCAGTACTTC. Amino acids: CASSLEQNTSYEQYF.

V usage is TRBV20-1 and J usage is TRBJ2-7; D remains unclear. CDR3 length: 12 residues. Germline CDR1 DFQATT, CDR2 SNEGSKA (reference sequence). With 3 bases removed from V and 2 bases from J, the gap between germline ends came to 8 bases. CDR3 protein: CSASASAYEQYF. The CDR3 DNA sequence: TGCAGTGCTAGTGCGTCTGCCTACGAGCAGTACTTC.

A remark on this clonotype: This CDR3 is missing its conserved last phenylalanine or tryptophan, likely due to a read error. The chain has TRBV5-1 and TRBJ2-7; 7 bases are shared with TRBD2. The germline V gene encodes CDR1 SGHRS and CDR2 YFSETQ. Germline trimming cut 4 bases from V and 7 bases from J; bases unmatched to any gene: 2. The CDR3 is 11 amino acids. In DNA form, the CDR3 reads TGCGCCAGCAGCGGGGGGGAGGAGCAGTACATC. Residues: CASSGGEEQYI.

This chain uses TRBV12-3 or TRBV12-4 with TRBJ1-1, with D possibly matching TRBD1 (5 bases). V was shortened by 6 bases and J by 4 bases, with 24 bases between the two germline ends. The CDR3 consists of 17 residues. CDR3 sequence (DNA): TGTGCCAGCAGCCCCGGGGGAAGGGCCTTAGTGGGCACTGAAGCTTTCTTT. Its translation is CASSPGGRALVGTEAFF.